A single sample is the source of the 23 T cell receptor beta chains below, sequenced in a study of blood T cell repertoires in COVID-19 (TCRdb year 2020). Library creation used the immunoSEQ multiplex PCR assay. Imported from immuneACCESS, the table was reduced by TCRdb to in-frame sequences with V and J called. These copies leave out some clones; in studies compared against another copy, an unresolved V gene accounts for under half, and the cause of the remainder is not known. The sample data list nearly 95,000 clones, and about 74% of these were observed just once. Jointly, the top ten make up roughly 4% of the sample. Sequencing used peripheral blood. The source of these receptors is a man aged 70 or older with COVID-19, enrolled during active disease.

The J gene is TRBJ2-1, the V gene TRBV7-2, with D possibly TRBD1 on 5 matching bases. Germline V gene lookup returns CDR1 SGHTA and CDR2 FQGNSA. The CDR3 runs to 12 residues. Trimming took 3 bases from V and 7 from J, leaving 7 bases between them. CDR3 DNA sequence: TGTGCCAGCAGCTTCAGGGTGAATGAGCAGTTCTTC. This gives the protein CASSFRVNEQFF.

To note about this clone: The junction does not match germline at one end; this may be a read error. The V and J genes are TRBV7-7 and TRBJ2-2; the match to TRBD2 covers 12 bases. The CDR3 runs to 17 residues. The germline V gene encodes CDR1 SSHAT and CDR2 FNYEAQ (reference sequence). The CDR3 coding sequence is TGTGCTAGCAGCTCGGGACGACTAGCGGGAGAGACCGGGGAGCTGTTTTTT. Translating gives CASSSGRLAGETGELFF.

V usage is TRBV13 and J usage is TRBJ1-1, with a possible D match to TRBD1 (6 bases). CDR1 is PRHDT and CDR2 is FYEKMQ in the germline V gene (reference sequence). The ends were cut back, 0 bases at V and 0 bases at J, with 26 bases in the middle. This CDR3 region has 21 residues. The CDR3, as DNA: TGTGCCAGCAGCTTAGGTTCATTATTCGGGCCGGGACACCTCATGAACACTGAAGCTTTCTTT. The encoded protein is CASSLGSLFGPGHLMNTEAFF.

V is TRBV3-1 (or the pseudogene TRBV3-2) and J is TRBJ2-1; D might be TRBD2 (6 bases). Trimming pared 2 bases from V and 7 bases from J, leaving 9 bases between. Per the germline V gene, CDR1 is LGHDT and CDR2 is YNNKEL (reference sequence). This CDR3 is built from 13 residues. The CDR3 nucleotides read TGTGCCAGCAGCCAACCCGGGGGAAATGAGCAGTTCTTC. It translates to CASSQPGGNEQFF.

As concerns this clone: Additional DNA sequences in this sample encode the identical CDR3. V is TRBV29-1 and J is TRBJ2-7; 8 bases match TRBD1. Germline lookup yields CDR1 SQVTM and CDR2 ANQGSEA. V lost 6 bases to trimming and J lost 0 bases; unmatched junction nucleotides: 4. This CDR3 has 13 residues. Written as DNA, the CDR3 is TGCAGCGTGAGGACAGGGAGCTCCTACGAGCAGTACTTC. It is translated as CSVRTGSSYEQYF.

J is TRBJ2-3 and V is TRBV6-2 or TRBV6-3; 10 bases agree with TRBD2. The CDR3 covers 16 residues. The germline CDR1 and CDR2 sequences are MNHEY and SVGEGT. The junction had 8 bases not matched to a gene; V was cut back by 2 bases and J by 6 bases. This CDR3 is CASSYGWTSGGDTQYF. The CDR3 DNA reads TGTGCCAGCAGTTACGGTTGGACTAGCGGTGGGGATACGCAGTATTTT.

This clone appeared a single time. The chain employs TRBV19 and TRBJ1-4, with D tentatively TRBD1 (5 bases). In germline, CDR1 is LNHDA, CDR2 SQIVND (reference sequence). The V and J ends lost 4 bases and 7 bases respectively, with 13 bases between them. The CDR3 is 14 residues long. CDR3 DNA sequence: TGTGCCAGTAGTAGCCAGGGAATGGGTGAAAAACTGTTTTTT. Protein sequence: CASSSQGMGEKLFF.

The chain uses TRBV10-3 and TRBJ2-1; 8 positions agree with TRBD1. Germline CDR1 ENHRY, CDR2 SYGVKD. The CDR3 contains 15 residues. The V gene end was trimmed by 0 bases and the J gene end by 2 bases; junction bases not matched to a gene: 0. The DNA for the CDR3 is TGTGCCATCAGTGAGTCGGGACAGGCCTACAATGAGCAGTTCTTC. This sequence encodes CAISESGQAYNEQFF.

The chain combines TRBV27 with TRBJ2-1; D may be TRBD1 (5 bases). Looked up from germline, CDR1 is MNHEY and CDR2 is SMNVEV (reference sequence). Trimming cost V 2 bases and J 2 bases, with 10 bases left between them. The CDR3 has 15 amino acids. The CDR3 loop reads CASSLDRGTYNEQFF. The CDR3 DNA is TGTGCCAGCAGTTTAGATAGGGGAACCTACAATGAGCAGTTCTTC.

This clone came up a few times. V and J are TRBV2 and TRBJ2-2, with TRBD2 identical over 14 bases. Germline loops: CDR1 SNHLY, CDR2 FYNNEI. CDR3 length: 17 residues. V dropped 4 bases and J dropped 5; count of bases not matched to a gene: 6. The CDR3: CASSVGLAGVGTGELFF. The CDR3 DNA reads TGTGCCAGCAGTGTGGGACTAGCGGGAGTTGGAACCGGGGAGCTGTTTTTT.

In DNA form, the CDR3 reads TGTGCCAGCAGCTTAGCGGGGCGGGGCATCTACGAGCAGTACTTC. Residues: CASSLAGRGIYEQYF. The V call is TRBV7-9, the J call TRBJ2-7; possibly TRBD2 for D (6 bases). CDR3 length equals 15 residues. Germline V gene data show CDR1 as SEHNR and CDR2 as FQNEAQ (reference sequence). Trimming stripped 0 bases from V and 3 bases from J, with 12 bases between.

V and J are TRBV5-1 and TRBJ2-3, with 8 bases lining up with TRBD2. The CDR3 covers 15 residues. Germline V gene data show CDR1 as SGHRS and CDR2 as YFSETQ. Trimming took 2 bases from V and 6 from J; bases not matched to a gene: 8. The CDR3: CASSFTSGGEDTQYF. The CDR3, as DNA: TGCGCCAGCAGCTTTACTAGCGGCGGCGAGGATACGCAGTATTTT. Supplemented by reference TRBV5-1 and TRBJ2-3, the full variable domain reads KAGVTQTPRYLIKTRGQQVTLSCSPISGHRSVSWYQQTPGQGLQFLFEYFSETQRNKGNFPGRFSGRQFSNSRSEMNVSTLELGDSALYLCASSFTSGGEDTQYFGPGTRLTVL.

The chain recombines TRBV28 with TRBJ2-3; 9 bases fit TRBD2. J was trimmed by 7 bases and V by 8 bases; bases with no gene match: 16. Germline V gene lookup returns CDR1 MDHEN and CDR2 SYDVKM. The CDR3 totals 16 residues. The CDR3 DNA sequence: TGTGCCAGCGAGAATAGCGGGAGTAGAATCAGGAATACGCAGTATTTT. Residues: CASENSGSRIRNTQYF.

Of note for this clone: Other DNA sequences within the sample encode an identical CDR3. The V and J genes are TRBV5-1 and TRBJ1-2, with D perhaps TRBD1 (6 bases). The germline CDR1 and CDR2 sequences are SGHRS and YFSETQ. Trimming cost V 0 bases and J 0 bases, with 6 bases left between them. The CDR3 sequence is 14 residues long. For the CDR3, the DNA is TGCGCCAGCAGCTTGGGACAGGCTAACTATGGCTACACCTTC. Residues: CASSLGQANYGYTF.

The genes are TRBV6-2 or TRBV6-3 and TRBJ2-1, with 11 bases lining up with TRBD2. This CDR3 contains 16 residues. From germline, CDR1 is MNHEY and CDR2 SVGEGT. Trimming took 5 bases from V and 8 from J; bases not matched to a gene: 11. The CDR3 region is CASSPLAGVGGDEQFF. In nucleotides, the CDR3 is TGTGCCAGCAGTCCACTAGCGGGAGTTGGGGGCGATGAGCAGTTCTTC.

This clone was seen more than once but under ten times. The chain has TRBV4-3 and TRBJ1-2; D gene uncertain. This CDR3 spans 17 amino acids. Per germline, CDR1 LGHNA and CDR2 YSLEER. V lost 1 base and J 0 bases, leaving 15 bases between the germline ends. The CDR3 nucleotides are TGCGCCAGCAGCCAAGGGAGTTTCCCGTTCCCTAACTATGGCTACACCTTC. Translation gives CASSQGSFPFPNYGYTF.

This chain connects TRBV10-3 to TRBJ1-2; 8 bases align to TRBD1. Germline CDR1 ENHRY, CDR2 SYGVKD. This CDR3 region has 14 residues. After removal of 0 bases from V and 13 bases from J, the junction contained 10 bases not matched to a gene. CDR3 nucleotide sequence: TGTGCCATCAGTGAGTCGACGTCGAGGACAGGGAGCACCTTC. It yields the protein CAISESTSRTGSTF.

The V and J genes are TRBV7-2 and TRBJ2-1; D gene unclear. With 6 bases removed from V and 4 bases from J, the gap between germline ends came to 16 bases. This CDR3 has 15 amino acids. CDR1 is SGHTA and CDR2 is FQGNSA in the germline V gene. The CDR3 DNA sequence: TGTGCCAGCAGGAGACATTTATCGGTATACAATGAGCAGTTCTTC. This translates into CASRRHLSVYNEQFF.

V and J are TRBV5-1 and TRBJ2-7; the match to TRBD1 covers 10 bases. CDR1 is SGHRS and CDR2 is YFSETQ in the germline V gene. V lost 1 base, J lost 3 bases, and 4 bases stayed unmatched. This CDR3 is built from 15 residues. The CDR3 sequence: CASSLRDRGIYEQYF. CDR3 nucleotide sequence: TGCGCCAGCAGCTTGAGGGACAGGGGCATCTACGAGCAGTACTTC.

The chain is built from TRBV4-2 and TRBJ2-7, with 7 nucleotides matching TRBD1. The CDR3 length is 15 residues. Germline V gene lookup returns CDR1 LGHNA and CDR2 YNFKEQ. Trimming took 1 base from V and 5 from J; bases not matched to a gene: 8. In DNA form, the CDR3 reads TGTGCCAGCAGCCAAGGGGTACAGGGGACGCACGAGCAGTACTTC. Translating gives CASSQGVQGTHEQYF.

V is TRBV18 and J is TRBJ1-2; the match to TRBD1 covers 8 bases. Trimming cost V 4 bases and J 7 bases; bases outside gene matches: 8. CDR3 length equals 14 residues. Germline CDR1 reads KGHSH; CDR2 reads LQKENI. The CDR3 loop reads CASSRQGRSAGYTF. The CDR3 coding sequence is TGTGCCAGCTCACGACAGGGGCGATCTGCTGGCTACACCTTC. Using reference TRBV18 and TRBJ1-2 for the parts outside the CDR3, the full variable domain is NAGVMQNPRHLVRRRGQEARLRCSPMKGHSHVYWYRQLPEEGLKFMVYLQKENIIDESGMPKERFSAEFPKEGPSILRIQQVVRGDSAAYFCASSRQGRSAGYTFGSGTRLTVV.

V gene TRBV11-2 combines with J gene TRBJ2-1; 11 bases are a match to TRBD2. The V gene end was trimmed by 6 bases and the J gene end by 0 bases; junction bases not matched to a gene: 4. Looked up from germline, CDR1 is SGHAT and CDR2 is FQNNGV. This CDR3 region has 16 residues. The CDR3 protein is CASRTGLAGSYNEQFF. DNA for the CDR3: TGTGCCAGCAGAACTGGACTAGCGGGCTCCTACAATGAGCAGTTCTTC.

The table lists this clone with a count of one. V and J are TRBV3-1 (or the pseudogene TRBV3-2) and TRBJ2-1; TRBD2 agrees at 11 bases. V lost 4 bases and J lost 0; bases outside the gene matches: 11. The CDR3 is 19 amino acids. From germline, CDR1 is LGHDT and CDR2 YNNKEL (reference sequence). Here the CDR3 DNA reads TGTGCCAGCAGCCCCCTTCAGGGTAGCGGGAGGGGCTCCTACAATGAGCAGTTCTTC. Translation gives CASSPLQGSGRGSYNEQFF.